Below, 14 T cell receptor beta chains from the same sample are listed, as sequenced in a study of blood T cells in healthy people across ages. A J-beta primer mix and a sample-barcoded 5' primer were used in a second PCR of about 7 to 12 cycles. TCRdb independently ran MiXCR on the 5' RACE reads; one entry per CDR3 protein. The data contain hundreds of thousands of distinct CDR3 sequences, roughly 20% of them singletons. The specimen sequenced was blood. Every receptor here comes from a man between 65 and 85 years old in good health.

In its sample, this clonotype was seen many times. The V and J genes are TRBV4-2 and TRBJ2-1; 10 bases match TRBD2. The V gene end was trimmed by 2 bases and the J gene end by 8 bases; junction bases not matched to a gene: 6. Per the germline V gene, CDR1 is LGHNA and CDR2 is YNFKEQ. This CDR3 contains 15 residues. CDR3 nucleotide sequence: TGTGCCAGCAGCCAATGGTCTAGCGGGAGAGATGAGCAGTTCTTC. It translates to CASSQWSSGRDEQFF.

The rearrangement joins TRBV20-1 to TRBJ1-2, with D uncertain. The CDR3 totals 14 residues. V lost 0 bases to trimming and J lost 0 bases, with 8 bases between them. CDR1 is DFQATT and CDR2 is SNEGSKA in the germline V gene (reference sequence). The CDR3 nucleotides are TGCAGTGCTAGAGAAGCAGAATCTAACTATGGCTACACCTTC. Translating it yields CSAREAESNYGYTF.

The table lists this clonotype with a few counts. The rearrangement links TRBV20-1 to TRBJ1-4; D uncertain. Germline CDR1 DFQATT, CDR2 SNEGSKA (reference sequence). V gave up 0 bases and J gave up 8 bases, with 13 bases separating them. The CDR3 consists of 14 residues. CDR3 DNA: TGCAGTGCTAGAGATGGCCGGGCGGGGGAAAAACTGTTTTTT. This translates into CSARDGRAGEKLFF.

The V call is TRBV20-1, the J call TRBJ2-5; tentatively, D is TRBD1 (6 bases). The CDR3 contains 13 residues. Trimming cost V 1 base and J 5 bases, with 11 bases left between them. CDR1 DFQATT and CDR2 SNEGSKA come from the germline V gene (reference sequence). The CDR3 DNA reads as TGCAGTGCTAGAGTCTGGGGGCGGGAGACCCAGTACTTC. Translation: CSARVWGRETQYF.

The chain is built from TRBV5-1 and TRBJ2-5; 7 bases line up with TRBD2. V was clipped by 0 bases and J by 2 bases; unmatched bases: 10. CDR1 and CDR2 from the germline V gene are SGHRS and YFSETQ. The CDR3 totals 17 residues. The CDR3 protein is CASSLAGSSGTQETQYF. In nucleotides, the CDR3 is TGCGCCAGCAGCTTGGCCGGGTCTAGCGGAACACAAGAGACCCAGTACTTC.

The chain carries TRBV2 and TRBJ2-1; 13 bases are a match to TRBD2. This CDR3 is 17 amino acids long. V lost 11 bases and J lost 0; bases outside the gene matches: 10. CDR1 and CDR2 (germline): SNHLY, FYNNEI. CDR3 sequence: CARTSGSRGRSYNEQFF. In nucleotides, the CDR3 is TGTGCCCGGACTAGCGGGAGCCGGGGACGCTCCTACAATGAGCAGTTCTTC.

The chain recombines TRBV20-1 with TRBJ2-1, with D perhaps TRBD1 (6 bases). The CDR3 extends over 14 amino acids. Germline V gene sequence: CDR1 DFQATT, CDR2 SNEGSKA (reference sequence). Trimming pared 0 bases from V and 3 bases from J, leaving 9 bases between. CDR3 protein: CSARDGQFYNEQFF. The CDR3 DNA reads TGCAGTGCTAGAGATGGACAGTTCTACAATGAGCAGTTCTTC.

This clonotype was picked up a small number of times. The rearrangement uses TRBV14 and TRBJ2-5; tentatively, D is TRBD1 (6 bases). The CDR3 loop spans 15 amino acids. V lost 1 base, J lost 6 bases, and 15 bases lay in between. CDR1 is SGHDN and CDR2 is FVKESK in the germline V gene. CDR3 in DNA: TGTGCCAGCAGCCAAGTGGGGACACCCCATCAGACCCAGTACTTC. Translation gives CASSQVGTPHQTQYF.

This clonotype was seen a handful of times. In nucleotides, the CDR3 is TGTGCCAGCAGGGGGCCTGACCGTGATAATTCACCCCTCCACTTT. Translating it yields CASRGPDRDNSPLHF. The chain is built from TRBV2 and TRBJ1-6, with D possibly matching TRBD1 (5 bases). The germline gives CDR1 SNHLY, CDR2 FYNNEI. The ends were cut back, 6 bases at V and 5 bases at J, with 14 bases in the middle. The CDR3 has 15 amino acids.

This clonotype was seen a handful of times. J is TRBJ2-7 and V is TRBV11-2; possible D gene TRBD1, 6 bases. V lost 5 bases and J lost 3, with 17 bases in between. CDR1 is SGHAT, CDR2 FQNNGV, per germline. CDR3 size: 15 residues. This CDR3 reads CASSTATGKNYEQYF. The CDR3 DNA reads TGTGCCAGCAGCACTGCGACAGGCAAAAACTACGAGCAGTACTTC.

This clonotype was seen a handful of times. The V gene is TRBV6-5, the J gene TRBJ2-4, with a weak D call TRBD2 (6 bases). Germline CDR1 MNHEY, CDR2 SVGAGI. Trimming pared 6 bases from V and 0 bases from J, leaving 15 bases between. The CDR3 contains 16 residues. The DNA for the CDR3 is TGTGCCAGCAGCCCCTGGCTAGCGCTAGCCAAAAACATTCAGTACTTC. Protein: CASSPWLALAKNIQYF.

V is TRBV4-1 and J is TRBJ2-3; TRBD1 might be the D (5 bases). Trimming pared 2 bases from V and 0 bases from J, leaving 12 bases between. This CDR3 has 16 residues. Looked up from germline, CDR1 is MGHRA and CDR2 is YSYEKL. The CDR3 sequence: CASSQLEDTSTDTQYF. CDR3 nucleotide sequence: TGCGCCAGCAGCCAACTTGAGGACACTAGCACAGATACGCAGTATTTT.

This clonotype was counted between two and nine times. The chain combines TRBV6-2 or TRBV6-3 with TRBJ2-7; D might be TRBD1 (6 bases). The V and J ends lost 7 bases and 2 bases respectively, with 12 bases between them. This CDR3 is 13 amino acids long. Germline-derived CDR1 and CDR2 are MNHEY and SVGEGT. CDR3 sequence: CASMGTSTYEQYF. For the CDR3, the DNA is TGTGCCAGCATGGGGACATCGACCTACGAGCAGTACTTC.

This clonotype came up a few times. This chain connects TRBV5-1 to TRBJ2-5, with TRBD2 matching 8 bases. Germline assignment: CDR1 SGHRS and CDR2 YFSETQ. CDR3 size: 15 residues. J was trimmed by 2 bases and V by 4 bases; bases with no gene match: 7. CDR3 loop: CASSRRGGPQETQYF. The CDR3 nucleotides are TGCGCCAGCAGCCGCCGGGGGGGACCTCAAGAGACCCAGTACTTC.